This passage covers 29 T cell receptor beta chains from one sample sequenced in a study of T cells expressing NK-cell markers. One entry per CDR3 protein, without DNA, is what TCRdb gives after re-calling the 5' RACE reads. This sample carries over 150,000 distinct CDR3 sequences, with around 20% going to the ten biggest clones. The sample taken for sequencing was blood T cells: a sorted CD56 or NKG2C T cell subset, CD4+ or CD8+ T cells, or bulk PBMC T cells (not recorded which). Receptor source: a man aged 18 to 69 in good health.

The CDR3 sequence is CASSGLAGGHYNEQFF. The V call is TRBV6-4, the J call TRBJ2-1; no DNA is available, so the TRBD2 call from TCRdb remains unchecked. The CDR3 contains 16 residues. CDR1 and CDR2 (germline): MRHNA, SNTAGT.

This sequence joins TRBV14 and TRBJ1-6. This CDR3 contains 15 residues. CDR1 and CDR2 from the germline V gene are SGHDN and FVKESK. The CDR3 spells CASSQVTEYNSPLHF.

This chain links TRBV4-2 with TRBJ2-5; the D call from TCRdb, TRBD2, cannot be confirmed without DNA. The germline gives CDR1 LGHNA, CDR2 YNFKEQ. This CDR3 spans 16 amino acids. CDR3 sequence: CASSPDNGPYQETQYF.

The genes are TRBV7-2 and TRBJ2-1; TCRdb proposes TRBD2, but this gene call is untestable without DNA. CDR1 is SGHTA, CDR2 FQGNSA, per germline. The CDR3 length is 14 residues. CDR3 amino acids: CASSWEELYNEQFF.

V usage is TRBV20-1 and J usage is TRBJ1-4; TCRdb returns TRBD1, unconfirmable since there is no DNA. This CDR3 comprises 15 residues. Germline lookup yields CDR1 DFQATT and CDR2 SNEGSKA (reference sequence). This CDR3 is CSAKGTPTTNEKLFF.

V gene TRBV7-9 combines with J gene TRBJ1-4; TCRdb picks TRBD1, but there is no DNA to check that call. The CDR3 runs to 16 residues. The germline gives CDR1 SEHNR, CDR2 FQNEAQ (reference sequence). The CDR3: CASTPWGGTAFEKLFF.

The chain carries TRBV3-1 and TRBJ2-2; TCRdb's D gene call, TRBD1, goes unchecked for lack of DNA. Germline CDR1 and CDR2: LGHDT and YNNKEL (reference sequence). The CDR3 totals 12 residues. The CDR3: CASSHGGAELFF.

The chain carries TRBV27 and TRBJ1-4; the D call from TCRdb, TRBD1, cannot be confirmed without DNA. The CDR3 has 15 residues. The germline CDR1 and CDR2 sequences are MNHEY and SMNVEV (reference sequence). CDR3: CASSFSGQLNEKLFF.

J is TRBJ2-1 and V is TRBV7-9; TCRdb picks TRBD2, but there is no DNA to check that call. The CDR3 consists of 15 residues. CDR1 and CDR2 from the germline V gene are SEHNR and FQNEAQ (reference sequence). CDR3 loop: CASSPGQGRANEQFF.

The chain uses TRBV7-8 and TRBJ1-5. Germline CDR1 and CDR2: SGHVS and FQNEAQ. The CDR3 contains 14 residues. Here the CDR3 reads CASSLETTNQPQHF.

This rearrangement joins TRBV4-1 to TRBJ2-1. CDR1 and CDR2 from the germline V gene are MGHRA and YSYEKL. The CDR3 is 15 amino acids. The CDR3 is CASSQVYPDYNEQFF.

CDR3 region: CASSLESRSREAFF. The genes are TRBV5-1 and TRBJ1-1. Germline lookup yields CDR1 SGHRS and CDR2 YFSETQ. The CDR3 consists of 14 residues.

This CDR3 reads CATSDLPGEQFF. The gene calls are TRBV24-1 and TRBJ2-1; TCRdb calls TRBD1, which cannot be checked without DNA. The CDR3 runs 12 residues. Per the germline V gene, CDR1 is KGHDR and CDR2 is SFDVKD.

The rearrangement uses TRBV20-1 and TRBJ2-5; lacking DNA, the TRBD1 call made by TCRdb goes unchecked. This CDR3 has 15 residues. Germline values: CDR1 DFQATT, CDR2 SNEGSKA (reference sequence). The CDR3 protein is CSARDGAGDLETQYF.

The chain links TRBV20-1 to TRBJ1-3; TCRdb proposes TRBD1, but this gene call is untestable without DNA. The CDR3 contains 16 residues. In germline, CDR1 is DFQATT, CDR2 SNEGSKA (reference sequence). The CDR3 spells CSARLPWDSSGNTIYF.

The chain couples TRBV9 to TRBJ1-5; TCRdb designates TRBD1, a call that cannot be tested without DNA. Germline values: CDR1 SGDLS, CDR2 YYNGEE. The CDR3 is 16 amino acids. CDR3: CASSVGVGGSNQPQHF. Full variable domain (rest looked up from reference TRBV9 and TRBJ1-5): DSGVTQTPKHLITATGQRVTLRCSPRSGDLSVYWYQQSLDQGLQFLIQYYNGEERAKGNILERFSAQQFPDLHSELNLSSLELGDSALYFCASSVGVGGSNQPQHFGDGTRLSIL.

This chain joins TRBV13 and TRBJ1-3. There are 14 residues in the CDR3. Germline V gene data show CDR1 as PRHDT and CDR2 as FYEKMQ (reference sequence). CDR3 amino acids: CASSLSVPGNTIYF.

The V and J genes are TRBV5-6 and TRBJ2-7; TCRdb's D call of TRBD1 is untestable without DNA. The CDR3 sequence is 16 residues long. Germline lookup yields CDR1 SGHDT and CDR2 YYEEEE. The CDR3 loop reads CASSPRTGKNSYEQYF.

V gene TRBV19 combines with J gene TRBJ1-6; TCRdb's D gene call, TRBD1, goes unchecked for lack of DNA. Germline values: CDR1 LNHDA, CDR2 SQIVND (reference sequence). This CDR3 contains 17 residues. CDR3 in amino acids: CASSIDHRPRWNSPLHF.

The chain carries TRBV11-2 and TRBJ2-3. Germline lookup yields CDR1 SGHAT and CDR2 FQNNGV. The CDR3 runs to 18 residues. The CDR3 region is CASSLEVVAVFNTDTQYF.

The chain's CDR3 is CASSLGVLDTEAFF. The chain has TRBV27 and TRBJ1-1; TCRdb's D call of TRBD1 is untestable without DNA. There are 14 residues in the CDR3. Looked up from germline, CDR1 is MNHEY and CDR2 is SMNVEV (reference sequence).

The V and J genes are TRBV19 and TRBJ2-1; checking the TCRdb D call of TRBD1 is not possible without DNA. The CDR3 covers 18 residues. Germline CDR1 and CDR2: LNHDA and SQIVND (reference sequence). This CDR3 reads CASSRRRKVTGSGNEQFF. Full variable domain (remainder filled in from reference TRBV19 and TRBJ2-1): DGGITQSPKYLFRKEGQNVTLSCEQNLNHDAMYWYRQDPGQGLRLIYYSQIVNDFQKGDIAEGYSVSREKKESFPLTVTSAQKNPTAFYLCASSRRRKVTGSGNEQFFGPGTRLTVL.

The chain recombines TRBV4-1 with TRBJ2-7; checking the TCRdb D call of TRBD1 is not possible without DNA. Germline V gives CDR1 MGHRA, CDR2 YSYEKL. The CDR3 loop spans 13 amino acids. CDR3 amino acids: CASSHPSGGEQYF.

V and J are TRBV2 and TRBJ2-3. There are 11 residues in the CDR3. CDR1 SNHLY and CDR2 FYNNEI come from the germline V gene. The CDR3 protein is CASSNTDTQYF.

This chain links TRBV12-3 or TRBV12-4 with TRBJ2-3. CDR3 length: 13 amino acids. This CDR3 reads CASSFPSTDTQYF.

The V call is TRBV5-1, the J call TRBJ1-4; the TRBD1 assignment by TCRdb is unverifiable without DNA. The CDR3 spans 15 residues. Per the germline V gene, CDR1 is SGHRS and CDR2 is YFSETQ. The CDR3 here is CASSVTGEGHEKLFF.

The V call is TRBV7-9, the J call TRBJ2-7; the TRBD1 assignment by TCRdb is unverifiable without DNA. Germline-derived CDR1 and CDR2 are SEHNR and FQNEAQ (reference sequence). The CDR3 spans 16 residues. The chain's CDR3 is CASTAPRGTDPYEQYF.

V gene TRBV7-7 combines with J gene TRBJ2-2; no DNA is available, so the TRBD2 call from TCRdb remains unchecked. The CDR3 runs 15 residues. The germline V gene encodes CDR1 SSHAT and CDR2 FNYEAQ (reference sequence). The CDR3 sequence: CATRPGGPSTGELFF. Drawing the rest from reference TRBV7-7 and TRBJ2-2, the complete variable domain is GAGVSQSPRYKVTKRGQDVTLRCDPISSHATLYWYQQALGQGPEFLTYFNYEAQPDKSGLPSDRFSAERPEGSISTLTIQRTEQRDSAMYRCATRPGGPSTGELFFGEGSRLTVL.

V gene TRBV28 combines with J gene TRBJ2-1; TCRdb lists TRBD2, though no DNA is available to test this call. This CDR3 has 14 residues. Germline CDR1 MDHEN, CDR2 SYDVKM. The CDR3 region is CASSFLLAGDSLLF.